A selection of T cell receptor beta chains follows, all from one sample in a study of beta chain features in type 1 diabetes. Sequencing was performed with immunoSEQ multiplex PCR; in TCRdb, only in-frame clones are kept and a portion is missing. Of around 260,000 clones in the sample, about 23% were seen once. The specimen was naive CD4+ T cells from blood. These receptors were obtained from a woman between 25 and 40 years old with type 1 diabetes. The CDR3 runs from the conserved cysteine through the conserved F or W. A D gene is named only where the DNA matches it firmly. Only part of the rows carry a size: once, few, many, or a class if the clone is expanded.

j_gene | len | d_gene | abundance | v_gene | CDR3nt | CDR3aa
TRBJ2-1 | 19 | TRBD2 | NA | TRBV4-1 | TGCGCCAGCAGCCAAGACCGACTAGCGGGAGGGCCGTGGAGCAATGAGCAGTTCTTC | CASSQDRLAGGPWSNEQFF
TRBJ1-2 | 16 | TRBD1 | NA | TRBV29-1 | TGCAGCACGCAGAGGGACAGGGGATCCCTTCGTGATCGCTACACCTTC | CSTQRDRGSLRDRYTF
TRBJ2-1 | 12 | NA | few | TRBV30 | TGTGCCTGGGCGGACACCTACAATGAGCAGTTCTTC | CAWADTYNEQFF
TRBJ1-4 | 15 | NA | NA | TRBV6-5 | TGTGCCAGCAGTCCGAGGGGAGGGAGAAGTGAAAAACTGTTTTTT | CASSPRGGRSEKLFF
TRBJ2-3 | 13 | NA | few | TRBV29-1 | TGCAGCGGGGTGGGAGCCAGCACAGATACGCAGTATTTT | CSGVGASTDTQYF
TRBJ1-4 | 14 | TRBD1 | NA | TRBV18 | TGTGCCAGCTCACCCGGGACAGGGGATGAAAAACTGTTTTTT | CASSPGTGDEKLFF
TRBJ2-3 | 14 | NA | NA | TRBV9 | TGTGCCAGCAGCGTAGCTACTCGCACAGATACGCAGTATTTT | CASSVATRTDTQYF
TRBJ2-1 | 18 | TRBD2 | NA | TRBV5-4 | TGTGCCAGCAGCTCAAAAACCGGGACTAGCGGCTCCTACAATGAGCAGTTCTTC | CASSSKTGTSGSYNEQFF
TRBJ2-3 | 15 | TRBD2 | NA | TRBV4-2 | TGTGCCAGCAGCCACACGGGAGGTGAGCCAGATACGCAGTATTTT | CASSHTGGEPDTQYF
TRBJ1-1 | 14 | NA | NA | TRBV11-3 | TGTGCCAGCAGCTTGCGGGGAATGAACACTGAAGCTTTCTTT | CASSLRGMNTEAFF
TRBJ1-1 | 18 | NA | few | TRBV23-1 | TGCGCCAGCAGTCAACCCGGGCCGATACAGGGCCCGAGCACTGAAGCTTTCTTT | CASSQPGPIQGPSTEAFF
TRBJ2-7 | 16 | TRBD2 | few | TRBV7-2 | TGTGCCAGCAGCTTAAGTGGCGGGAGGAAGGCCTACGAGCAGTACTTC | CASSLSGGRKAYEQYF
TRBJ1-4 | 14 | NA | NA | TRBV5-4 | TGTGCCAGCAGCTTTTCAGGGAGGGATGAAAAACTGTTTTTT | CASSFSGRDEKLFF
TRBJ1-1 | 13 | NA | few | TRBV27 | TGTGCCAGCAGTTTAAGTGGGAGGGGTGAAGCTTTCTTT | CASSLSGRGEAFF
TRBJ2-1 | 14 | NA | NA | TRBV5-1 | TGCGCCAGCAGCTGGCAAAGTAGCAACAATGAGCAGTTCTTC | CASSWQSSNNEQFF
TRBJ2-7 | 11 | NA | few | TRBV5-6 | TGTGCCAGCAGCAGGGGCTACGAGCAGTACTTC | CASSRGYEQYF
TRBJ2-3 | 17 | NA | NA | TRBV29-1 | TGCAGCGTTGAAGAGAGGGACATTAGGGAGCTCACAGATACGCAGTATTTT | CSVEERDIRELTDTQYF
TRBJ1-2 | 16 | TRBD1 | once | TRBV5-1 | TGCGCCAGCAGCCCGAATCCGGGACAGCTTTTTAATGGCTACACCTTC | CASSPNPGQLFNGYTF
TRBJ1-2 | 17 | TRBD1 | NA | TRBV11-2 | TGTGCCAGCAGCTTAGCTTTCCGGACAGGTCCAAACTATGGCTACACCTTC | CASSLAFRTGPNYGYTF
TRBJ1-2 | 14 | NA | NA | TRBV25-1 | TGTGCCAGCAGTGAGCCGGGACTTCCTCCCGGCTACACCTTC | CASSEPGLPPGYTF
TRBJ1-5 | 15 | NA | NA | TRBV16 | TGTGCCAGCCGGGGGTGGGGAATAAGCAATCAGCCCCAGCATTTT | CASRGWGISNQPQHF
TRBJ2-3 | 17 | TRBD2 | NA | TRBV5-1 | TGCGCCAGCAGCTTGTGGTCGGTAGCGGGTTTCACAGATACGCAGTATTTT | CASSLWSVAGFTDTQYF
TRBJ1-1 | 15 | NA | few | TRBV5-1 | TGCGCCAGCAGCTTACAAGGACAGACGAACACTGAAGCTTTCTTT | CASSLQGQTNTEAFF
TRBJ2-3 | 14 | TRBD2 | NA | TRBV2 | TGTGCCAGCATCCGGGGGGGAACCCCAGATACGCAGTATTTT | CASIRGGTPDTQYF
TRBJ2-1 | 14 | NA | few | TRBV4-1 | TGCGCCAGCAGACCTGCCTTTGCGGCCTATGAGCAGTTCTTC | CASRPAFAAYEQFF
TRBJ2-1 | 14 | TRBD2 | few | TRBV29-1 | TGCAGCTCTACCGGGACTAGCGGGAGTGATGAGCAGTTCTTC | CSSTGTSGSDEQFF
TRBJ2-7 | 14 | TRBD2 | NA | TRBV5-1 | TGCGCCAGCAGCCAGGGGCTAGCGGGGGACGAGCAGTACTTC | CASSQGLAGDEQYF
TRBJ2-4 | 15 | TRBD2 | few | TRBV11-2 | TGTGCCAGCAGCTTAGTGTCTAGCGGGAGGGGCATTCAGTACTTC | CASSLVSSGRGIQYF
TRBJ1-4 | 15 | NA | NA | TRBV5-6 | TGTGCCAGCAGCTTGGAGGCAGGGTGGGATGAAAAACTGTTTTTT | CASSLEAGWDEKLFF
TRBJ1-2 | 12 | NA | few | TRBV6-6 | TGTGCCAGCGGGACAAATTCCTATGGCTACACCTTC | CASGTNSYGYTF
TRBJ2-4 | 13 | NA | NA | TRBV19 | TGTGCCAGTAGTATCCGGGTATCAGACATTCAGTACTTC | CASSIRVSDIQYF
TRBJ2-2 | 14 | NA | NA | TRBV25-1 | TGTGCCAGCAGTGTTCAGGGGAACACCGGGGAGCTGTTTTTT | CASSVQGNTGELFF
TRBJ1-1 | 12 | NA | NA | TRBV29-1 | TGCAACTTCCAGGGGCCGGGCACTGAAGCTTTCTTT | CNFQGPGTEAFF
TRBJ1-1 | 15 | NA | few | TRBV14 | TGTGCCAGCAGCCATGCTGCAGGGACAAACACTGAAGCTTTCTTT | CASSHAAGTNTEAFF
TRBJ2-1 | 15 | TRBD2 | few | TRBV7-9 | TGTGCCAGCAGCTTACGACTAGCGTCTGGCAATGAGCAGTTCTTC | CASSLRLASGNEQFF
TRBJ1-4 | 12 | NA | NA | TRBV19 | TGTGCCAGTACCAATTTTAATGAAAAACTGTTTTTT | CASTNFNEKLFF
TRBJ1-1 | 14 | NA | NA | TRBV9 | TGTGCCAGCAGCAGTACGACAGTGAACACTGAAGCTTTCTTT | CASSSTTVNTEAFF
TRBJ1-1 | 13 | NA | NA | TRBV6-4 | TGTGCCAGCAGCGAACAGGGTAACACTGAAGCTTTCTTT | CASSEQGNTEAFF
TRBJ1-1 | 13 | NA | NA | TRBV10-3 | TGTGCCGCCCGACAGGCTATGAACACTGAAGCTTTCTTT | CAARQAMNTEAFF
TRBJ2-4 | 17 | TRBD1 | few | TRBV2 | TGTGCCAGCGGGGACAGGGGGCGGACGAGGGCCAAAAACATTCAGTACTTC | CASGDRGRTRAKNIQYF
TRBJ2-7 | 13 | TRBD1 | few | TRBV7-3 | TGTGCCAGCAGCTCGACAGGGATGGTCGAGCAGTACTTC | CASSSTGMVEQYF
TRBJ2-4 | 13 | TRBD1 | NA | TRBV5-6 | TGTGCCAGCAGCTCGGGACAGAGAAACATTCAGTACTTC | CASSSGQRNIQYF
TRBJ1-1 | 16 | TRBD1 | NA | TRBV5-6 | TGTGCCAGCAGCCGACCATCGACAGGGTTGGGCACTGAAGCTTTCTTT | CASSRPSTGLGTEAFF
TRBJ2-7 | 14 | TRBD1 | NA | TRBV2 | TGTGCCAGCAGTAACAGGGGTAGCTCCTACGAGCAGTACTTC | CASSNRGSSYEQYF
TRBJ2-1 | 16 | TRBD1 | NA | TRBV19 | TGTGCCAGTAGGCAGCGACCGGGACAGGGCCTCAATGAGCAGTTCTTC | CASRQRPGQGLNEQFF
TRBJ2-1 | 14 | TRBD2 | NA | TRBV6-4 | TGTGCCAGCAGTGACAGCGGGAGGGTCAATGAGCAGTTCTTC | CASSDSGRVNEQFF
TRBJ2-7 | 14 | NA | few | TRBV6-5 | TGTGCCAGCAGTTACTCGCACAGGACCTACGAGCAGTACTTC | CASSYSHRTYEQYF
TRBJ2-2 | 17 | NA | few | TRBV4-1 | TGCGCCAGCAGCCAAGAGGGCGCAGGGGAGAGCACCGGGGAGCTGTTTTTT | CASSQEGAGESTGELFF
TRBJ2-1 | 14 | NA | NA | TRBV4-2 | TGTGCCAGCAGCCAAAGCGGTGTCTACAATGAGCAGTTCTTC | CASSQSGVYNEQFF
TRBJ1-2 | 12 | NA | NA | TRBV9 | TGTGCCAGCAGCCTAACGCAGGGTGGCTACACCTTC | CASSLTQGGYTF
TRBJ1-5 | 14 | TRBD1 | few | TRBV18 | TGTGCCAGCTCACCCGGGACAGGGGTTCAGCCCCAGCATTTT | CASSPGTGVQPQHF
TRBJ2-5 | 15 | NA | NA | TRBV7-2 | TGTGCCAGCAGCTTAGCAACCCTTCTAAGGGGGACCCAGTACTTC | CASSLATLLRGTQYF
TRBJ1-2 | 14 | TRBD1 | NA | TRBV28 | TGTGCCAGCTTTAATGGACAGGGGAACTATGGCTACACCTTC | CASFNGQGNYGYTF
TRBJ2-5 | 15 | NA | few | TRBV27 | TGTGCCAGCAAAAGGACAGATGGGATCCAAGAGACCCAGTACTTC | CASKRTDGIQETQYF
TRBJ1-2 | 14 | TRBD1 | few | TRBV18 | TGTGCCAGCTCACCAACTTGGGACAGGGTTGGCTACACCTTC | CASSPTWDRVGYTF
TRBJ2-7 | 17 | TRBD2 | few | TRBV7-2 | TGTGCCAGCAGCTTATTCTCACTAGCGGGAGCATCCTACGAGCAGTACTTC | CASSLFSLAGASYEQYF
TRBJ2-1 | 15 | TRBD2 | NA | TRBV29-1 | TGCAGCGTTGCCGGGACTAGCGGGACTGGGGTGGAGCAGTTCTTC | CSVAGTSGTGVEQFF